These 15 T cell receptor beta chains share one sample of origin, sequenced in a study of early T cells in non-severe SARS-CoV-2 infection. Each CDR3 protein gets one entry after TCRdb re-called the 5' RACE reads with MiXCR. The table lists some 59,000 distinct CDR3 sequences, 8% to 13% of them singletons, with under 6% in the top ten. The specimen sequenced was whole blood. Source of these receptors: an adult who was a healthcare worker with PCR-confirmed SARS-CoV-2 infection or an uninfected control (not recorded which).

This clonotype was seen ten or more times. The CDR3 loop reads CSVVTGHSYTF. CDR3 nucleotides: TGCAGCGTTGTTACAGGCCATAGCTACACCTTC. The chain carries TRBV29-1 and TRBJ1-2, with D tentatively TRBD1 (5 bases). Germline V gene lookup returns CDR1 SQVTM and CDR2 ANQGSEA. V was trimmed by 4 bases and J by 9 bases, leaving 12 bases between them. The CDR3 is 11 amino acids.

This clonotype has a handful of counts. As DNA, the CDR3 is TGCAGCGCAGGACTAGGACAGAATGAAAAACTGTTTTTT. This codes for CSAGLGQNEKLFF. V is TRBV29-1 and J is TRBJ1-4, with D possibly TRBD1 on 6 matching bases. This CDR3 region has 13 residues. Trimming left V 7 bases short and J 5 bases short, with 14 bases between. The V gene's germline CDR1 is SQVTM and CDR2 ANQGSEA.

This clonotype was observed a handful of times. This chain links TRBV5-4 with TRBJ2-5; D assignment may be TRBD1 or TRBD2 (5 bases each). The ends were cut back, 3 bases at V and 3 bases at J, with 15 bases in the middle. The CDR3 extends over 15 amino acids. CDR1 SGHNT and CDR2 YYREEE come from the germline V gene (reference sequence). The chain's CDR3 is CASSSTGTDKETQYF. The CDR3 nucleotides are TGTGCCAGCAGCTCGACCGGGACGGATAAAGAGACCCAGTACTTC.

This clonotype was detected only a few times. The CDR3 loop is CASSFTGTSGIGQYF. CDR3 sequence (DNA): TGTGCCAGCAGCTTTACCGGGACTAGCGGGATCGGGCAGTACTTC. This sequence joins TRBV7-8 and TRBJ2-7; TRBD2 agrees at 13 bases. The CDR3 runs to 15 residues. CDR1 is SGHVS, CDR2 FQNEAQ, per germline. J gave up 9 bases and V 3 bases, and 8 bases lay outside the gene matches.

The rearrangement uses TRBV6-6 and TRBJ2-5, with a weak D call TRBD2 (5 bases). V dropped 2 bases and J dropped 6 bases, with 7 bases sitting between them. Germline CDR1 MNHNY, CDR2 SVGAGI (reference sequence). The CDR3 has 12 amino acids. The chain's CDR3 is CASSYEGKTQYF. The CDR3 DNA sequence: TGTGCCAGCAGTTACGAGGGAAAGACCCAGTACTTC.

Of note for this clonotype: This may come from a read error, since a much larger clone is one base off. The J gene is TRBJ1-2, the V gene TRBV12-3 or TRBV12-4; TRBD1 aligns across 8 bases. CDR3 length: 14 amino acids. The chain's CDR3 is CGSSPRTGFFGYTF. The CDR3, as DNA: TGTGGCAGCAGTCCCCGGACAGGGTTCTTCGGCTACACCTTC.

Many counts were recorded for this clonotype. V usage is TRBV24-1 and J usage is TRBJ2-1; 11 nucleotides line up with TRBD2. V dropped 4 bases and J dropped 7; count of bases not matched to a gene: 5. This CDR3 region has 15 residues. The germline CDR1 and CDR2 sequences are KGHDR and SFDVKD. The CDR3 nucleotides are TGTGCCACCAGTGAAACTAGCGGGGGACGGAATGAGCAGTTCTTC. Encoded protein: CATSETSGGRNEQFF.

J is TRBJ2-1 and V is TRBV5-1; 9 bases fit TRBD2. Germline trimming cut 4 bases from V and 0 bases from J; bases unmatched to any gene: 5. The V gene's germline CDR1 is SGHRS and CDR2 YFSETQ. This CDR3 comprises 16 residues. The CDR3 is CASSPLAGSSYNEQFF. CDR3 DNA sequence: TGCGCCAGCAGCCCACTAGCGGGTAGCTCCTACAATGAGCAGTTCTTC.

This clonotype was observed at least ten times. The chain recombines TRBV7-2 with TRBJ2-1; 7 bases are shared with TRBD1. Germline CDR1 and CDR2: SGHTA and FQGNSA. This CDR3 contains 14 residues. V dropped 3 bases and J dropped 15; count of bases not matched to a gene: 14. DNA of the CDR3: TGTGCCAGCAGCTTTGAACAGGGGCAGCTAGCTTGGTTCTTC. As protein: CASSFEQGQLAWFF.

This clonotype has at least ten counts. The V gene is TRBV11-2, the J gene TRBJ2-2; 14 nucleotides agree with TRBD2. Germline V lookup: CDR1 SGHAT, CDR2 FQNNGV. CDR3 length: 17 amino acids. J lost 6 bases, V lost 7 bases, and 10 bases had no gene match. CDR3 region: CASNLGLAGGSAGELFF. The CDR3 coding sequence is TGTGCCAGCAACCTCGGACTAGCGGGGGGAAGCGCCGGGGAGCTGTTTTTT.

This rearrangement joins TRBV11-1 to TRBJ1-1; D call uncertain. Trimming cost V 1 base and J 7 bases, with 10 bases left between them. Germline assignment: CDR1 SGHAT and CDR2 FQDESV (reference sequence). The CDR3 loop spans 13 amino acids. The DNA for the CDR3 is TGTGCCAGCAGCTTAGGGTCGAATAGTGAAGCTTTCTTT. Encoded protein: CASSLGSNSEAFF.

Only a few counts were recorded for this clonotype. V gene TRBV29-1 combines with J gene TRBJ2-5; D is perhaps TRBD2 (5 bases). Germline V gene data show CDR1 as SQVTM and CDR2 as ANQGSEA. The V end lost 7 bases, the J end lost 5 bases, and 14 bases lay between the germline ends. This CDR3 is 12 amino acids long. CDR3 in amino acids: CSAEAGRETQYF. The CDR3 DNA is TGCAGCGCTGAGGCGGGTCGTGAGACCCAGTACTTC.

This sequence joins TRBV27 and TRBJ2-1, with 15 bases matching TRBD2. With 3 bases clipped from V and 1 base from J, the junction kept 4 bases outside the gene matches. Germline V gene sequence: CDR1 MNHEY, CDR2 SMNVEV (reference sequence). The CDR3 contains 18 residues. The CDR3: CASSFGLAGGPSYNEQFF. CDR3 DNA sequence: TGTGCCAGCAGTTTCGGACTAGCGGGAGGGCCATCCTACAATGAGCAGTTCTTC.

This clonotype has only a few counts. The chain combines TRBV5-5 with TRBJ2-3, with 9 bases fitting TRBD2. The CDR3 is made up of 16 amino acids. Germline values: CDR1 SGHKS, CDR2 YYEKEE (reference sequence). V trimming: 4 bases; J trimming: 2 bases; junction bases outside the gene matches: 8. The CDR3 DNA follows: TGTGCCAGCAGCCTACAAGCGGGAGGTTCCACAGATACGCAGTATTTT. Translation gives CASSLQAGGSTDTQYF. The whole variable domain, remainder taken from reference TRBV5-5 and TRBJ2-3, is DAGVTQSPTHLIKTRGQQVTLRCSPISGHKSVSWYQQVLGQGPQFIFQYYEKEERGRGNFPDRFSARQFPNYSSELNVNALLLGDSALYLCASSLQAGGSTDTQYFGPGTRLTVL.

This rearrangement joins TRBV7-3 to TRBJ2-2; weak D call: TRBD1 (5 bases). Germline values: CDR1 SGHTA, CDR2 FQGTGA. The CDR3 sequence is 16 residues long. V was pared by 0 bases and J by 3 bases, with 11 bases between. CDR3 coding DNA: TGTGCCAGCAGCTTAACATCAGGGATAGACACCGGGGAGCTGTTTTTT. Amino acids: CASSLTSGIDTGELFF.